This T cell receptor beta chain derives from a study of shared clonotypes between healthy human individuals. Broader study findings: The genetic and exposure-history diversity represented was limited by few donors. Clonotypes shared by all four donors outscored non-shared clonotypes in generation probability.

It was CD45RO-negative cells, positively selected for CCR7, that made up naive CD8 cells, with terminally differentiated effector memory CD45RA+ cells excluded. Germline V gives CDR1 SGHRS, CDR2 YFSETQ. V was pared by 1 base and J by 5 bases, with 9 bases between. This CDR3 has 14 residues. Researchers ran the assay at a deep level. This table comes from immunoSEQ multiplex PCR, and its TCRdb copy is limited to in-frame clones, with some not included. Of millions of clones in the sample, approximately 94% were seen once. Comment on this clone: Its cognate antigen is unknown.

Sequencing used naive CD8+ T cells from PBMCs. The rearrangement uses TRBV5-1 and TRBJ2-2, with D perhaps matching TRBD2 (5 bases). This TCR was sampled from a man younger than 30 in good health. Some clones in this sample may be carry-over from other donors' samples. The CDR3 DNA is TGCGCCAGCAGCTTGTGGGGAGCTACCGGGGAGCTGTTTTTT. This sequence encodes CASSLWGATGELFF. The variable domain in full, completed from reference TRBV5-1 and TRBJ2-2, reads KAGVTQTPRYLIKTRGQQVTLSCSPISGHRSVSWYQQTPGQGLQFLFEYFSETQRNKGNFPGRFSGRQFSNSRSEMNVSTLELGDSALYLCASSLWGATGELFFGEGSRLTVL.